A selection of T cell receptor beta chains follows, all from one sample in a study of identical twins. MiXCR, applied by TCRdb to the 5' RACE reads, yields one record per CDR3 protein. The table includes 550,000 to 800,000 distinct CDR3 sequences, about 7.6% detected once. These data were likewise used in another study, on yellow fever vaccine responses in identical twins.

The specimen was PBMCs. Source of these receptors: a woman aged 18-30 years in good health. CDR3s include the opening cysteine and the closing phenylalanine or tryptophan. D genes are given only for firm matches. Expanded clones are given a class, and other clones once, few, many or no size at all.

cdr3_length d_call j_call clone_size v_call cdr3_aa cdr3_nt
13 NA TRBJ2-7 few TRBV12-3/TRBV12-4 CASSLARLGEQYF TGTGCCAGCAGTTTAGCGCGCCTAGGCGAGCAGTACTTC
17 TRBD1 TRBJ2-1 few TRBV5-1 CASSLGFGQGNVGEQFF TGCGCCAGCAGCTTGGGATTCGGACAGGGTAATGTGGGTGAGCAGTTCTTC
17 NA TRBJ2-3 NA TRBV7-3 CASSKNGDPGATDTQYF TGTGCCAGCAGCAAAAACGGAGATCCGGGGGCGACAGATACGCAGTATTTT
15 NA TRBJ2-1 few TRBV7-9 CASSLLSSLRNEQFF TGTGCCAGCAGCTTATTAAGCTCCCTACGAAATGAGCAGTTCTTC
18 NA TRBJ2-1 NA TRBV14 CASSQARYRGTLLNEQFF TGTGCCAGCAGCCAAGCCAGGTATAGAGGTACACTCCTCAATGAGCAGTTCTTC
14 NA TRBJ1-1 many TRBV7-8 CASSLASGSSEAFF TGTGCCAGCAGCTTAGCATCAGGGTCCTCTGAAGCTTTCTTT
13 TRBD2 TRBJ2-1 many TRBV2 CASKGLVYNEQFF TGTGCCAGCAAGGGACTAGTCTACAATGAGCAGTTCTTC
17 TRBD1 TRBJ1-5 few TRBV2 CASGPGTATYSNQPQHF TGTGCCAGCGGTCCCGGGACAGCTACCTATAGCAATCAGCCCCAGCATTTT
13 TRBD1 TRBJ1-2 few TRBV12-3/TRBV12-4 CASSHDRVYGYTF TGTGCCAGCAGTCACGACAGGGTTTATGGCTACACCTTC
18 NA TRBJ2-2 few TRBV7-6 CASSLVIVGTINTGELFF TGTGCCAGCAGCTTAGTAATTGTAGGGACAATCAACACCGGGGAGCTGTTTTTT
18 TRBD2 TRBJ2-2 NA TRBV12-3/TRBV12-4 CASSPRLAGLGNTGELFF TGTGCCAGCAGCCCTCGACTAGCCGGGTTGGGTAACACCGGGGAGCTGTTTTTT
17 TRBD2 TRBJ2-1 NA TRBV13 CASSSSLAGGPYNEQFF TGTGCCAGCAGCTCGAGTCTAGCGGGGGGGCCCTACAATGAGCAGTTCTTC
14 NA TRBJ1-1 few TRBV20-1 CSANRGGANTEAFF TGCAGTGCCAACCGGGGGGGTGCGAACACTGAAGCTTTCTTT
17 TRBD2 TRBJ2-5 NA TRBV18 CASRRDLLAGGPQTQYF TGTGCCAGCCGACGCGACCTACTAGCGGGAGGGCCTCAGACCCAGTACTTC
14 NA TRBJ2-2 many TRBV2 CASSLIGGTGELFF TGTGCCAGCAGTCTGATAGGGGGTACCGGGGAGCTGTTTTTT
15 TRBD1 TRBJ1-6 NA TRBV18 CASSPGQSSNSPLHF TGTGCCAGCTCACCGGGACAGTCATCTAATTCACCCCTCCACTTT
14 TRBD1 TRBJ1-1 many TRBV3-1 CASSPKTGQSEAFF TGTGCCAGCAGCCCGAAAACGGGACAGTCTGAAGCTTTCTTT
13 NA TRBJ1-1 few TRBV7-2 CARPQEGPTEAFF TGTGCCCGGCCACAGGAGGGGCCCACTGAAGCTTTCTTT
17 TRBD2 TRBJ2-1 few TRBV28 CASSLGPNSGVTIEQFF TGTGCCAGCAGTTTAGGACCCAATAGCGGGGTTACGATTGAGCAGTTCTTC
17 TRBD2 TRBJ2-3 NA TRBV14 CASSQDLGLAGSDTQYF TGTGCCAGCAGCCAAGATCTAGGACTAGCTGGTTCAGATACGCAGTATTTT
14 NA TRBJ1-5 few TRBV19 CASSFTRLNQPQHF TGTGCCAGTAGTTTCACGCGGTTAAATCAGCCCCAGCATTTT